Reported below is one T cell receptor (beta chain). This CDR3 contains 12 residues. V was pared by 3 bases and J by 8 bases, with 2 bases of the junction left unmatched. CDR1 SGDLS and CDR2 YYNGEE come from the germline V gene. This sample is drawn from a study of blood T cell repertoires in COVID-19. Clones were sequenced by immunoSEQ multiplex PCR, and TCRdb holds only the in-frame ones, with some missing. Of about 68,000 clones listed, roughly 85% are singletons. Sample: peripheral blood. The chain uses TRBV9 and TRBJ2-1; 7 nucleotides match TRBD1. This sequence originates from a young man with acute or convalescent COVID-19. CDR3 in amino acids: CASSGGGHEQFF. The CDR3 DNA sequence: TGTGCCAGCAGCGGAGGGGGCCATGAGCAGTTCTTC.